This T cell receptor beta chain was found in a study of patients and donors after allogeneic stem cell transplantation (dated by TCRdb to the early 2020s). The CDR3 spans 14 residues, from the cysteine through the phenylalanine. Left in the record is the CDR3 DNA by itself, 42 bases read in frame from the first base. Sequences SGHTA (CDR1) and FQGTGA (CDR2) are obtained from the germline V gene. V and J are truncated by 6 bases and 4 bases respectively, leaving an intervening sequence of 15 bases. This clonotype has a handful of counts. Its antigen specificity is not known. Base qualities are not provided; no much larger clone lies one nucleotide away. Library prep was done by RT-PCR. Sequenced on a NextSeq 550. The public reads were run again by TCRdb, first through fastp at Q25 and then through MiXCR, and only productive beta chains were kept. Each CDR3 protein appears once, grouped with its most common genes and DNA. A total of roughly 200,000 distinct CDR3 sequences appear in this sample, about 37% of them only once. The top ten hold about 9.9% of the sample.

The origin of this receptor is a human donor who was either an allogeneic HSCT recipient or a stem cell or donor lymphocyte infusion donor (not recorded which). It is not recorded whose cells these are; they may come from a transplant donor. Here the chain combines TRBV7-3 and TRBJ1-1; TRBD1 is possibly the D segment (6 matching bases). Sequences were obtained from blood, either unsorted or a sorted T cell fraction (not recorded which). The DNA sequence is as follows: TGTGCCAGCAGTCAACAGGGTAGCGGCACTGAAGCTTTCTTT. It specifies CASSQQGSGTEAFF. Supplemented by the reference TRBV7-3 and TRBJ1-1 proteins around the CDR3, the complete variable domain is GAGVSQTPSNKVTEKGKYVELRCDPISGHTALYWYRQSLGQGPEFLIYFQGTGAADDSGLPNDRFFAVRPEGSVSTLKIQRTERGDSAVYLCASSQQGSGTEAFFGQGTRLTVV.